This TCR beta chain is from a study of blood T cell repertoires in COVID-19 (dated by TCRdb to about 2020). About the study as a whole: The collaborator samples originated in the United States, Italy and Spain and spanned the acute and convalescent phases of COVID-19. The material from the prospective study consisted of cDNA or gDNA derived from T cells, B-cell-depleted T cells, or PBMCs. The dataset comprised deeply sampled blood TCRbeta repertoires from subjects exposed to, actively infected with, or recovered from COVID-19. The repertoires were released in a freely available public database meant as a resource for research on the immune response to SARS-CoV-2. Samples were obtained from the ongoing ImmuneRACE study (first 160 participants) and from 1,254 subjects provided by 6 global collaborators. A de-identified subject ID, COVID-19 status, age in years and sex were almost always included in the sample metadata. Where available, HLA class I and class II types were taken from metadata supplied by the sample provider and were not determined by assay-based typing.

Samples from volunteer blood donors who had recovered from COVID-19 were contributed by a second Seattle source. The collaborating institutions used their own protocols to collect whole blood in K2EDTA tubes. Collaborator samples were shipped for TCRbeta analysis as frozen whole blood, isolated PBMCs, or DNA extracted from either sample type. The immunoSEQ Assay, a bias-controlled multiplex PCR, was used to amplify TCRbeta CDR3 regions from genomic DNA. Per the authors' processing: The number of nucleated cells in each sample was estimated from the amplification of reference gene primers within the assay. To quantify the absolute abundance of each unique TCRbeta CDR3 rearrangement, sequence reads were collapsed and filtered. For each sample, productive Simpson clonality was calculated as the square root of Simpson's diversity index across productive rearrangements. TCRdb stores this immuneACCESS table with in-frame sequences only. Part of the clones is absent; in the studies checked, under half of the shortfall reflects unresolved V genes, and no reason is known for the rest. The V and J calls and clone size were taken over from that table, and D and trimming were inferred from the DNA. The table for this sample lists over 150,000 clones; 70% to 90% of them were counted only once. Clones ranked in the top ten supply 1.9% of the sample.

Summary of the overall study and its limitations: The quantity of clinical and demographic metadata differed by source and by participant and was supplied without curation.

In the case of this clone: No cognate antigen has been identified for it. Nothing much larger sits one base from this clone, and base qualities are not available.

V was cut back by 3 bases and J by 10 bases, leaving a gap of 18 bases between them. CDR1 and CDR2 are drawn from the germline V gene: SGHTA, FQGNSA. Including cysteine and phenylalanine, the CDR3 has 14 amino acids. Here the CDR3 DNA is all that survives: 42 bases in frame from base 1. The sample taken for sequencing was peripheral blood. The sequence joins TRBV7-2 to TRBJ1-1; a tentative D call is TRBD1 (5 bases match). The source is a man between 18 and 29 years old who had recovered from COVID-19. Here is the DNA: TGTGCCAGCAGCTTTGCCGGCCCAGCGGGGGGAGCTTTCTTT. Translation gives CASSFAGPAGGAFF.